This T cell receptor (beta chain) was captured by sequencing in a study of blood T cell repertoires in COVID-19. The overall study: Sites in the United States, Italy and Spain provided acute and convalescent COVID-19 samples. In each case, the material was cDNA or gDNA derived from T cells, B-cell-depleted T cells, or PBMCs.

CDR3 size: 15 residues. With 4 bases clipped from V and 4 bases from J, the junction kept 7 bases outside the gene matches. Germline V gives CDR1 SGDLS, CDR2 YYNGEE. How the authors handled the data: Reference gene primer amplification in the assay estimated nucleated cell counts. TCRdb's table, derived via immunoSEQ multiplex PCR, lists solely in-frame clones and lacks some. The DNA was the basis for D and trimming; V, J and clone size are from that table. Of about 81,000 clones listed, roughly four fifths are singletons. This sequence originates from a human donor in a cohort sampled during active COVID-19. Sequencing was performed on peripheral blood. The genes are TRBV9 and TRBJ2-3; TRBD2 matches 9 bases. DNA for the CDR3: TGTGCCAGCAGCCCCCTAGCGGGGCGGGCAGATACGCAGTATTTT. Translation gives CASSPLAGRADTQYF.